Below, 4 T cell receptor beta chains from the same sample are listed, as sequenced in a study of OX40 agonist ivuxolimab in advanced cancers. Profiled with immunoSEQ multiplex PCR; TCRdb holds only in-frame clones, not every one. The table shows about 24,000 clones, with approximately 85% occurring only once. The sample was CD4+ or CD8+ T cells sorted from blood, taken in a trial of the OX40 agonist ivuxolimab. The source of these receptors is an adult with an advanced solid tumor such as melanoma, head and neck, liver or kidney cancer.

The chain carries TRBV19 and TRBJ2-2; 9 nucleotides line up with TRBD1. Per the germline V gene, CDR1 is LNHDA and CDR2 is SQIVND (reference sequence). Trimming at V came to 5 bases and at J to 6 bases, leaving 7 bases not matched to a gene. CDR3 length equals 15 residues. CDR3 sequence (DNA): TGTGCCAGTAGTCTCCTGACAGGGGGGTCCGGGGAGCTGTTTTTT. This sequence encodes CASSLLTGGSGELFF.

The rearrangement joins TRBV19 to TRBJ2-6; TRBD1 agrees at 9 bases. Germline loops: CDR1 LNHDA, CDR2 SQIVND (reference sequence). V was clipped by 3 bases and J by 3 bases; unmatched bases: 9. The CDR3 loop spans 18 amino acids. CDR3 region: CASSINGQGRLGANVLTF. CDR3 sequence (DNA): TGTGCCAGTAGTATTAACGGACAGGGGCGTCTTGGGGCCAACGTCCTGACTTTC.

The chain combines TRBV9 with TRBJ2-7, with D hard to call. Germline values: CDR1 SGDLS, CDR2 YYNGEE. The germline V and J ends were trimmed by 3 bases and 0 bases, with 10 bases remaining between them. This CDR3 spans 14 amino acids. The CDR3 DNA sequence: TGTGCCAGCAGCGCCAGGATAGACTCCTACGAGCAGTACTTC. Protein product: CASSARIDSYEQYF.

V usage is TRBV4-3 and J usage is TRBJ1-2, with TRBD1 as a possible D gene (5 bases). V was pared by 1 base and J by 2 bases, with 14 bases between. The CDR3 is made up of 16 amino acids. The V gene's germline CDR1 is LGHNA and CDR2 YSLEER. The DNA for the CDR3 is TGCGCCAGCAGCCAAGCCCTGGGACTCTGGAACTATGGCTACACCTTC. Residues: CASSQALGLWNYGYTF.